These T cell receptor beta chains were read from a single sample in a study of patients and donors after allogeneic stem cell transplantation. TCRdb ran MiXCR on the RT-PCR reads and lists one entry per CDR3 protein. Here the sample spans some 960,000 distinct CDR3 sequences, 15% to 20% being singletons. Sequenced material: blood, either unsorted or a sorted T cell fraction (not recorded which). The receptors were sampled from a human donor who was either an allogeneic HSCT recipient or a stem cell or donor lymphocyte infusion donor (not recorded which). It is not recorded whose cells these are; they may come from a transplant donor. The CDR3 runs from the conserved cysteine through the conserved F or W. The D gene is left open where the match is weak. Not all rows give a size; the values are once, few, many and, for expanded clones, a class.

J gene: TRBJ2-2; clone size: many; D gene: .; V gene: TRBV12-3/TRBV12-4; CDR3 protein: CASSLDGGKNTGELFF; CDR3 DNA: TGTGCCAGCAGTTTAGATGGGGGGAAAAACACCGGGGAGCTGTTTTTT
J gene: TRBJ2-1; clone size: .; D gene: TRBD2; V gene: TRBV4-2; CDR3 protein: CASSQAPGGRDNEQFF; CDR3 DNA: TGTGCCAGCAGCCAAGCGCCAGGCGGGAGGGACAATGAGCAGTTCTTC
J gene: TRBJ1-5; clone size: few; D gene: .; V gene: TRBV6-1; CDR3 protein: CASSEARTGNQPQHF; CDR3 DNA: TGTGCCAGCAGTGAAGCGAGGACGGGCAATCAGCCCCAGCATTTT
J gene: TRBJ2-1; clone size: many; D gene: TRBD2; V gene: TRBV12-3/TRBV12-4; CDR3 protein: CASSLERDYNEQFF; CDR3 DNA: TGTGCCAGCAGTTTAGAGCGGGACTACAATGAGCAGTTCTTC
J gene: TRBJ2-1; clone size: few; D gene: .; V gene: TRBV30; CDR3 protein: CAWTWQRFAEQFF; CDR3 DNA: TGTGCCTGGACGTGGCAAAGATTTGCTGAGCAGTTCTTC
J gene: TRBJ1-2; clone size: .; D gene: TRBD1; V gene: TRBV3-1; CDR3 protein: CASSTGTALYGYTF; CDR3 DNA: TGTGCCAGCAGTACCGGGACAGCACTCTATGGCTACACCTTC
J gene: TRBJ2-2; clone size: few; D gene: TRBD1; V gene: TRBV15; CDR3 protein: CATSRDYGTENTGELFF; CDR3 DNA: TGTGCCACCAGCAGAGATTACGGGACAGAGAACACCGGGGAGCTGTTTTTT
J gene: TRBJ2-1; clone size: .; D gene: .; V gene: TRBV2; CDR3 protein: CASSSSGPSREQFF; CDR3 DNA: TGTGCCAGCAGTTCGTCAGGCCCGAGTAGGGAGCAGTTCTTC
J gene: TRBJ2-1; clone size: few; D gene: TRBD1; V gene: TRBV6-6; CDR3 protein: CASGTVAYNEQFF; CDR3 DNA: TGTGCCAGCGGGACAGTGGCCTACAATGAGCAGTTCTTC
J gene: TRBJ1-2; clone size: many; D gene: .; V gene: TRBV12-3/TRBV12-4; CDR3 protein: CASSSGPPPYGYTF; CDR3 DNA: TGTGCCAGCAGTTCCGGGCCTCCCCCTTATGGCTACACCTTC
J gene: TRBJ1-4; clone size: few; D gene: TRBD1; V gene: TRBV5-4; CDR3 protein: CASSLAGGNEKLFF; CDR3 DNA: TGTGCCAGCAGCTTAGCAGGGGGAAATGAAAAACTGTTTTTT
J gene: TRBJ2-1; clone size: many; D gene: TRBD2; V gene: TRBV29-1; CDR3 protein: CSGLALLADYNEQFF; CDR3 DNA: TGCAGCGGACTGGCTTTGCTAGCGGACTACAATGAGCAGTTCTTC